Listed below are T cell receptor beta chains from one sample, sequenced in a study of shared clonotypes between healthy human individuals. The assay was immunoSEQ multiplex PCR, and TCRdb's table has in-frame clones only and misses some. The table lists some 2.3 million clones, roughly 93% of them singletons, with 0.39% in the top ten. The sample comprised naive CD4+ T cells from PBMCs. These receptors originate from a man younger than 35 in good health. Some clones in this sample may be carry-over from other donors' samples. The CDR3 runs from the conserved cysteine through the conserved F or W. The D gene is left open where the match is weak. Rows give clone size only sometimes, using once, few, many, or a class for an expanded clone.

>NA|TRBV5-1|TRBD1|TRBJ1-4
CASSLRPKTGQTNEKLFF
TGCGCCAGCAGCCTAAGGCCAAAAACGGGACAGACTAATGAAAAACTGTTTTTT
>NA|TRBV7-9|NA|TRBJ1-1
CASGLTGNTEAFF
TGTGCCAGCGGTCTGACAGGTAACACTGAAGCTTTCTTT
>NA|TRBV6-1|NA|TRBJ2-7
CASSVNAGLHEQYF
TGTGCCAGCAGCGTAAATGCAGGCCTCCACGAGCAGTACTTC
>NA|TRBV5-1|TRBD1|TRBJ1-4
CASSGPQGANNEKLFF
TGCGCCAGCAGCGGACCTCAGGGGGCGAATAATGAAAAACTGTTTTTT
>NA|TRBV5-1|NA|TRBJ2-1
CASSPQGKAYNEQFF
TGCGCCAGCAGTCCGCAGGGAAAGGCCTACAATGAGCAGTTCTTC
>NA|TRBV5-1|NA|TRBJ2-7
CASSLAGNSYEQYF
TGCGCCAGCAGCTTGGCCGGGAACTCCTACGAGCAGTACTTC
>NA|TRBV6-5|TRBD1|TRBJ1-2
CASSYGGQAGYGYTF
TGTGCCAGCAGTTATGGGGGACAGGCTGGATACGGCTACACCTTC
>NA|TRBV5-4|NA|TRBJ2-1
CASSGGSGASSYNEQFF
TGTGCCAGCAGCGGCGGATCAGGGGCTAGCTCCTACAATGAGCAGTTCTTC
>NA|TRBV30|TRBD2|TRBJ2-5
CARQLAAQETQYF
TGTGCCCGACAACTAGCGGCTCAAGAGACCCAGTACTTC
>NA|TRBV7-2|NA|TRBJ2-3
CASSPPRPDTQYF
TGTGCCAGCAGTCCCCCCCGGCCAGATACGCAGTATTTT
>few|TRBV7-9|NA|TRBJ1-1
CASSSPAENTEAFF
TGTGCCAGCAGCTCGCCGGCAGAGAACACTGAAGCTTTCTTT
>NA|TRBV10-3|TRBD1|TRBJ2-5
CAISDPTGGQETQYF
TGTGCCATCAGTGACCCGACAGGGGGCCAAGAGACCCAGTACTTC
>NA|TRBV4-3|NA|TRBJ2-5
CASSQDEGAGVHF
TGCGCCAGCAGCCAAGATGAGGGAGCGGGCGTGCACTTC
>NA|TRBV5-1|TRBD1|TRBJ1-4
CASSMDRGENEKLFF
TGCGCCAGCAGCATGGACAGGGGGGAAAATGAAAAACTGTTTTTT
>NA|TRBV15|TRBD2|TRBJ2-3
CATSKRASGRWSTDTQYF
TGTGCCACTTCAAAGAGGGCTAGCGGGAGATGGAGCACAGATACGCAGTATTTT
>NA|TRBV28|NA|TRBJ1-1
CATDGNTEAFF
TGTGCGACGGATGGAAACACTGAAGCTTTCTTT
>NA|TRBV19|TRBD1|TRBJ2-7
CASSMQDRVYEQYF
TGTGCCAGTAGTATGCAGGACAGGGTATACGAGCAGTACTTC
>NA|TRBV5-1|NA|TRBJ1-3
CASSTSEGSGNTIYF
TGCGCCAGCAGCACCTCCGAGGGGTCTGGAAACACCATATATTTT
>NA|TRBV5-4|NA|TRBJ1-1
CASSLGAGSGAEAFF
TGTGCCAGCAGCTTGGGGGCAGGGTCAGGGGCTGAAGCTTTCTTT
>NA|TRBV4-1|NA|TRBJ2-1
CASSQPRDLVLYEQFF
TGCGCCAGCAGCCAACCCCGGGACTTGGTGCTCTATGAGCAGTTCTTC
>NA|TRBV14|TRBD2|TRBJ2-5
CASSQDRLAGGPGLETQYF
TGTGCCAGCAGCCAAGATCGGTTAGCGGGAGGGCCGGGGCTTGAGACCCAGTACTTC
>once|TRBV27|NA|TRBJ1-2
CASSLKDSNYGYTF
TGTGCCAGCAGTTTAAAGGACAGTAACTATGGCTACACCTTC
>NA|TRBV7-9|NA|TRBJ1-1
CASSQKTRDRSEAFF
TGTGCCAGCAGCCAAAAGACCCGCGACAGGTCTGAAGCTTTCTTT
>NA|TRBV27|NA|TRBJ1-3
CASSEQGTLSGNTIYF
TGTGCCAGCAGTGAACAGGGTACTCTCTCTGGAAACACCATATATTTT
>NA|TRBV28|NA|TRBJ1-2
CASSLPSRGLTKFYGYTF
TGTGCCAGCAGTTTACCATCGAGGGGCCTAACTAAGTTCTATGGCTACACCTTC
>NA|TRBV5-1|TRBD1|TRBJ1-3
CASSLPRTGNSGNTIYF
TGCGCCAGCAGCTTGCCCCGGACAGGAAATTCTGGAAACACCATATATTTT
>NA|TRBV27|TRBD1|TRBJ2-3
CASSSPGQGTDTQYF
TGTGCCAGCAGTTCCCCGGGACAGGGAACCGATACGCAGTATTTT
>NA|TRBV11-2|NA|TRBJ2-7
CASSSKWGLWEQYF
TGTGCCAGCAGCTCCAAGTGGGGACTGTGGGAGCAGTACTTC
>NA|TRBV9|NA|TRBJ2-2
CASSVARVNTGELFF
TGTGCCAGCAGCGTAGCGAGGGTAAACACCGGGGAGCTGTTTTTT
>NA|TRBV5-4|NA|TRBJ2-7
CASSPGTHEQYF
TGTGCCAGCAGCCCCGGAACGCACGAGCAGTACTTC
>once|TRBV5-1|NA|TRBJ2-3
CASRSPGQPSTDTQYF
TGCGCCAGCAGATCCCCCGGACAGCCAAGCACAGATACGCAGTATTTT
>NA|TRBV25-1|TRBD2|TRBJ2-7
CASSPSGLASLSYEQYF
TGTGCCAGCAGTCCCTCGGGACTAGCTTCCCTCTCCTACGAGCAGTACTTC
>NA|TRBV9|NA|TRBJ1-2
CASSAAGALDYGYTF
TGTGCCAGCAGCGCCGCGGGGGCGTTGGACTATGGCTACACCTTC
>NA|TRBV4-1|TRBD2|TRBJ2-1
CASSQPSGRSRAVNEQFF
TGCGCCAGCAGCCAACCCAGCGGGAGAAGCCGGGCCGTCAATGAGCAGTTCTTC
>NA|TRBV5-6|TRBD1|TRBJ1-4
CASSSTRDRGFELFF
TGTGCCAGCAGCTCGACACGGGACAGGGGATTCGAACTGTTTTTT
>NA|TRBV28|NA|TRBJ1-2
CASCNRGRRHGYTF
TGTGCCAGCTGTAATCGGGGAAGACGTCACGGCTACACCTTC
>NA|TRBV30|TRBD2|TRBJ2-5
CAWSVQREARGGKRETQYF
TGTGCCTGGAGTGTCCAACGGGAGGCGCGGGGGGGAAAACGGGAGACCCAGTACTTC
>NA|TRBV27|NA|TRBJ2-1
CASSLLVPERQFF
TGTGCCAGCAGTTTACTCGTACCCGAGAGGCAGTTCTTC
>NA|TRBV5-6|NA|TRBJ2-7
CASSLGGLRGNEQYF
TGTGCCAGCAGCTTGGGCGGATTGAGGGGTAACGAGCAGTACTTC
>NA|TRBV9|TRBD1|TRBJ2-2
CASSVVQGLGSGELFF
TGTGCCAGCAGCGTCGTACAGGGGTTGGGCAGCGGGGAGCTGTTTTTT
>NA|TRBV11-2|NA|TRBJ2-1
CASSLAGFPYNEQFF
TGTGCCAGCAGTCTGGCGGGGTTCCCCTACAATGAGCAGTTCTTC
>NA|TRBV19|NA|TRBJ1-5
CASSRQAGYGAQHF
TGTGCCAGTAGTAGACAGGCCGGATATGGGGCCCAGCATTTT
>NA|TRBV2|NA|TRBJ2-5
CASSEDPSYQETQYF
TGCGCCAGCAGTGAAGACCCATCGTACCAAGAGACCCAGTACTTC
>once|TRBV2|NA|TRBJ2-5
CASSPPQYF
TGTGCCAGCAGCCCCCCCCAGTACTTC
>NA|TRBV5-1|NA|TRBJ2-3
CASSLGQGGTDTQYF
TGCGCCAGCAGCTTGGGTCAGGGGGGTACAGATACGCAGTATTTT
>NA|TRBV2|NA|TRBJ1-3
CASIFSAASGNTIYF
TGTGCCAGCATCTTCTCCGCCGCCTCTGGAAACACCATATATTTT
>NA|TRBV5-4|NA|TRBJ2-3
CASSSAGVTDTQYF
TGTGCCAGCAGCTCAGCAGGGGTCACAGATACGCAGTATTTT
>NA|TRBV9|NA|TRBJ2-3
CASTRGGSGSSGGTDTQYF
TGTGCCAGCACCCGAGGGGGTAGCGGGTCATCAGGGGGCACAGATACGCAGTATTTT
>NA|TRBV5-4|TRBD1|TRBJ1-2
CASSLAGTGYGYTF
TGTGCCAGCAGCTTGGCCGGGACAGGGTATGGCTACACCTTC
>NA|TRBV5-5|TRBD1|TRBJ1-3
CASSRGDSSGNTIYF
TGTGCCAGCAGCAGGGGGGACAGCAGTGGAAACACCATATATTTT
>NA|TRBV28|NA|TRBJ2-6
CASSLSGPSGANVLTF
TGTGCCAGCAGTTTAAGCGGGCCCTCTGGGGCCAACGTCCTGACTTTC
>NA|TRBV9|TRBD2|TRBJ2-1
CASPRGDRANEQFF
TGTGCCAGCCCCCGGGGGGACCGAGCCAATGAGCAGTTCTTC